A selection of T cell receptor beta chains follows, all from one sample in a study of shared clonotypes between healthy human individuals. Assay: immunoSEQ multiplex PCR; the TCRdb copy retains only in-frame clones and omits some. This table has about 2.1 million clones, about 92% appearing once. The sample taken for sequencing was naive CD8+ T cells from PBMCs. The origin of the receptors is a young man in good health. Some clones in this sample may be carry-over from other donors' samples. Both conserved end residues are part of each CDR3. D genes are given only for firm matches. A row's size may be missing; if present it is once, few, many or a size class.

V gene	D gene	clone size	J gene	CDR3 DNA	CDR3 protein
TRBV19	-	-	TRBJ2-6	TGTGCCAGTAGCGTCTCTGGGGCCAACGTCCTGACTTTC	CASSVSGANVLTF
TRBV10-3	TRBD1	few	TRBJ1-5	TGTGCCATCAGTGAGTCAGTCAGGGGGGATCAGCCCCAGCATTTT	CAISESVRGDQPQHF
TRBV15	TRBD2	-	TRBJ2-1	TGTGCCACCAGCGAGTTGCGGGAGTTAGATGAGCAGTTCTTC	CATSELRELDEQFF
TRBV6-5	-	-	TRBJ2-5	TGTGCCAGCAGTTACGACAGAGAAGAGACCCAGTACTTC	CASSYDREETQYF
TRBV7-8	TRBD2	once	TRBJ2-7	TGTGCCAGCAGCTGGACTAGCGGGAGTGATTACGAGCAGTACTTC	CASSWTSGSDYEQYF
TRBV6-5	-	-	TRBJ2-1	TGTGCCAGCAAAGGAGCCCTTCCAGGGCAGTTCTTC	CASKGALPGQFF
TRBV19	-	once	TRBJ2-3	TGTGCCAGTAGTACCAGGGGGGCCACGTTTACAGATACGCAGTATTTT	CASSTRGATFTDTQYF
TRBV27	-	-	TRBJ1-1	TGTGCCAGCAGCGTTAGTGGGGGGGCAGATGAAGCTTTCTTT	CASSVSGGADEAFF
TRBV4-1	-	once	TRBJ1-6	TGCGCCAGCAGCCAAGATCCCGGGGCAGGGCGTAATTCACCCCTCCACTTT	CASSQDPGAGRNSPLHF
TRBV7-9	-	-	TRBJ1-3	TGTGCCAGCAGCTCTTACTACAGGGATACCAGCTCTGGAAACACCATATATTTT	CASSSYYRDTSSGNTIYF
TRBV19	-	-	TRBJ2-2	TGTGCCAGTAGTATAGATGCCTGGAACACCGGGGAGCTGTTTTTT	CASSIDAWNTGELFF
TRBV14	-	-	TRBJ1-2	TGTGCCAGCAGCCAAGATGGCTCCTCGAACTATGGCTACACCTTC	CASSQDGSSNYGYTF
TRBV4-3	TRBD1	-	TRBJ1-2	TGCGCCAGCAGCCAAGATCGCGGGACAGGTCACGGCTACACCTTC	CASSQDRGTGHGYTF
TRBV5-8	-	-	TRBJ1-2	TGTGCCACCCATCTGGGGCAGGGGCCCGTTGGCTACACCTTC	CATHLGQGPVGYTF
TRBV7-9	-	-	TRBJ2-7	TGTGCCAGCAGTCCCTCGAGGGGGATCGAGCAGTACTTC	CASSPSRGIEQYF